What follows are 15 T cell receptor beta chains derived from one specimen sequenced in a study of cytomegalovirus exposure and HLA in healthy donors. Researchers ran the PCR with 60 Vbeta and 13 Jbeta primers. Generated by immunoSEQ multiplex PCR, the TCRdb table keeps only in-frame clones and is missing some. Here the sample spans some 150,000 clones, 70% to 80% being singletons. The sample taken for sequencing was PBMCs. These receptor sequences come from a human donor in good health.

V and J are TRBV4-3 and TRBJ1-2; a weak D match, TRBD1 (5 bases). The CDR3 consists of 15 residues. From germline, CDR1 is LGHNA and CDR2 YSLEER. V was trimmed by 1 base and J by 1 base, leaving 10 bases between them. DNA of the CDR3: TGCGCCAGCAGCCAAGTAGCGGGGGATAACTATGGCTACACCTTC. This sequence encodes CASSQVAGDNYGYTF.

The gene calls are TRBV9 and TRBJ2-3; TRBD2 aligns across 7 bases. This CDR3 has 15 amino acids. With V trimmed by 4 bases and J by 0 bases, 5 bases remained unmatched. The germline V gene has CDR1 SGDLS and CDR2 YYNGEE. The CDR3 DNA reads TGTGCCAGCAGCCGGAGCGGGGTTAGCACAGATACGCAGTATTTT. It specifies CASSRSGVSTDTQYF. The whole variable domain, remainder taken from reference TRBV9 and TRBJ2-3, is DSGVTQTPKHLITATGQRVTLRCSPRSGDLSVYWYQQSLDQGLQFLIQYYNGEERAKGNILERFSAQQFPDLHSELNLSSLELGDSALYFCASSRSGVSTDTQYFGPGTRLTVL.

The chain employs TRBV18 and TRBJ2-2; a possible D gene is TRBD2 (6 bases). Germline CDR1 and CDR2: KGHSH and LQKENI. Trimming shortened V by 3 bases and J by 8 bases, and 16 bases separated the two germline ends. The CDR3 contains 15 residues. As DNA, the CDR3 is TGTGCCAGCTCACCTGGGACCCGACTAGTAGGGGAGCTGTTTTTT. Its translation: CASSPGTRLVGELFF.

The chain has TRBV9 and TRBJ2-1; possibly TRBD2 for D (6 bases). The CDR3 runs 17 residues. Germline V lookup: CDR1 SGDLS, CDR2 YYNGEE. The V end was cut by 4 bases, the J end by 0 bases, with 17 bases between. CDR3 loop: CASSPGRLGSSYNEQFF. As DNA, the CDR3 is TGTGCCAGCAGCCCTGGGAGACTCGGGAGCTCCTACAATGAGCAGTTCTTC. The full variable domain, rest sourced from reference TRBV9 and TRBJ2-1, is DSGVTQTPKHLITATGQRVTLRCSPRSGDLSVYWYQQSLDQGLQFLIQYYNGEERAKGNILERFSAQQFPDLHSELNLSSLELGDSALYFCASSPGRLGSSYNEQFFGPGTRLTVL.

In nucleotides, the CDR3 is TGTGCCAGCAGCCAAGGCGGGCTAGCGGGAGAGACCCAGTACTTC. Encoded protein: CASSQGGLAGETQYF. The chain combines TRBV14 with TRBJ2-5, with 8 nucleotides matching TRBD2. This CDR3 spans 15 amino acids. The V segment lost 1 base and the J segment 4 bases; nucleotides outside the gene matches: 5. From germline, CDR1 is SGHDN and CDR2 FVKESK.

The chain links TRBV10-3 to TRBJ2-7; a weak D match, TRBD1 (5 bases). CDR3 length: 15 amino acids. V dropped 2 bases and J dropped 3 bases, with 14 bases sitting between them. Germline V gene sequence: CDR1 ENHRY, CDR2 SYGVKD. CDR3: CAISEDRELVYEQYF. The CDR3 DNA is TGTGCCATCAGTGAGGACAGAGAATTGGTCTACGAGCAGTACTTC.

The rearrangement joins TRBV25-1 to TRBJ1-4; no definite D call. CDR1 and CDR2 (germline): MGHDK, SYGVNS. The length of the CDR3 is 15 residues. The V and J ends lost 1 base and 5 bases respectively, with 11 bases between them. CDR3 sequence reads: CASSESGVPNEKLFF. CDR3 nucleotides: TGTGCCAGCAGTGAATCCGGAGTCCCAAATGAAAAACTGTTTTTT. Full variable domain (outside the CDR3, taken from reference TRBV25-1 and TRBJ1-4): EADIYQTPRYLVIGTGKKITLECSQTMGHDKMYWYQQDPGMELHLIHYSYGVNSTEKGDLSSESTVSRIRTEHFPLTLESARPSHTSQYLCASSESGVPNEKLFFGSGTQLSVL.

The CDR3 is CASSLVGSGEYSSNEQFF. DNA of the CDR3: TGTGCCAGCAGCCTCGTGGGTAGCGGGGAATATAGCTCCAATGAGCAGTTCTTC. The V call is TRBV5-6, the J call TRBJ2-1; 8 positions match TRBD2. From germline, CDR1 is SGHDT and CDR2 YYEEEE. Losses at the gene ends were 4 bases for V and 6 bases for J; bases not matched to a gene: 18. This CDR3 region has 18 residues.

This clone was counted only a few times. The chain combines TRBV6-6 with TRBJ2-5, with a possible D match to TRBD2 (5 bases). Germline V lookup: CDR1 MNHNY, CDR2 SVGAGI (reference sequence). This CDR3 has 16 amino acids. V dropped 6 bases and J dropped 2 bases, with 19 bases sitting between them. The CDR3 DNA sequence: TGTGCCAGCAGCCTCGGACCTTCCGGCGGGCAAGAGACCCAGTACTTC. It translates to CASSLGPSGGQETQYF.

The chain links TRBV5-6 to TRBJ1-6, with D perhaps TRBD1 (6 bases). The length of the CDR3 is 15 residues. Trimming shortened V by 0 bases and J by 5 bases, and 9 bases separated the two germline ends. Germline CDR1 SGHDT, CDR2 YYEEEE. The CDR3 here is CASSLGTVNNSPLHF. The CDR3 bases are TGTGCCAGCAGCTTGGGGACAGTAAATAATTCACCCCTCCACTTT.

V usage is TRBV9 and J usage is TRBJ2-2, with TRBD2 matching over 8 bases. This CDR3 has 15 amino acids. CDR1 and CDR2 from the germline V gene are SGDLS and YYNGEE. Trimming removed 3 bases from V and 5 bases from J; junction bases left unmatched: 6. The CDR3 protein is CASSAGGLRTGELFF. CDR3 nucleotides: TGTGCCAGCAGCGCGGGGGGGTTAAGAACCGGGGAGCTGTTTTTT.

The rearrangement links TRBV19 to TRBJ2-7; 9 positions agree with TRBD1. CDR1 and CDR2 from the germline V gene are LNHDA and SQIVND (reference sequence). The trim removed 8 bases at V and 1 base at J, leaving 6 bases unmatched. This CDR3 contains 14 residues. The CDR3 DNA reads TGTGCCAGTGGGACAGGGAAGCCGTCCTACGAGCAGTACTTC. As protein: CASGTGKPSYEQYF.

The chain links TRBV28 to TRBJ1-5, with D possibly matching TRBD1 (6 bases). Germline V gene sequence: CDR1 MDHEN, CDR2 SYDVKM. This CDR3 contains 16 residues. V was clipped by 2 bases and J by 2 bases, with 13 bases between them. As DNA, the CDR3 is TGTGCCAGCAGTTTAGACCTACGACAGGGCAATCAGCCCCAGCATTTT. Translated: CASSLDLRQGNQPQHF. Variable domain in full (rest from reference TRBV28 and TRBJ1-5): DVKVTQSSRYLVKRTGEKVFLECVQDMDHENMFWYRQDPGLGLRLIYFSYDVKMKEKGDIPEGYSVSREKKERFSLILESASTNQTSMYLCASSLDLRQGNQPQHFGDGTRLSIL.

J is TRBJ2-5 and V is TRBV29-1, with TRBD2 matching over 12 bases. The germline V gene has CDR1 SQVTM and CDR2 ANQGSEA. This CDR3 has 16 amino acids. V was clipped by 6 bases and J by 5 bases; unmatched bases: 13. CDR3 coding DNA: TGCAGCGTACCATTACTAGCGGGGGGACAAAGGGAGACCCAGTACTTC. Protein product: CSVPLLAGGQRETQYF.

The chain couples TRBV6-5 to TRBJ1-4; 8 bases are shared with TRBD1. CDR3 size: 14 residues. The V gene's germline CDR1 is MNHEY and CDR2 SVGAGI. V lost 4 bases, J lost 6 bases, and 4 bases stayed unmatched. The CDR3 here is CASSWTGTHEKLFF. The CDR3, as DNA: TGTGCCAGCAGTTGGACAGGGACTCATGAAAAACTGTTTTTT.